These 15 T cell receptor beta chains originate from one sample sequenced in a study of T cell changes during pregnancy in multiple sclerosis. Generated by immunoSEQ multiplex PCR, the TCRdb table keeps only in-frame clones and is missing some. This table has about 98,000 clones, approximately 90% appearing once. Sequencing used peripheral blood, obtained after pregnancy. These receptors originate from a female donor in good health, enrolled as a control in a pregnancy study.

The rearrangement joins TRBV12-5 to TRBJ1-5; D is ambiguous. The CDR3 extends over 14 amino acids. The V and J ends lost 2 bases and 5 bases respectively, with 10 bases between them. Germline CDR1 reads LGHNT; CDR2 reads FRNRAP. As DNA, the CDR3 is TGTGCTAGTGGTTTGTCGTCCCCCCATCAGCCCCAGCATTTT. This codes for CASGLSSPHQPQHF.

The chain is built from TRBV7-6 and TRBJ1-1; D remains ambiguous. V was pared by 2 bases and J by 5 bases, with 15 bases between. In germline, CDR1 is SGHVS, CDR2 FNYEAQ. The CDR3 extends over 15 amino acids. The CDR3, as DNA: TGTGCCAGCAGCTTAACCCAAGGGAGTGCGACTGAAGCTTTCTTT. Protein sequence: CASSLTQGSATEAFF.

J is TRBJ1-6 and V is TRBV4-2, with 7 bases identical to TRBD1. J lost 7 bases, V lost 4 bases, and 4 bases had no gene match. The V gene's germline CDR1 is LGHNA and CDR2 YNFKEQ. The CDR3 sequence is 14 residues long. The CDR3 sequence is CASSPGTENSPLHF. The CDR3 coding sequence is TGTGCCAGCAGCCCCGGGACAGAGAATTCACCCCTCCACTTT.

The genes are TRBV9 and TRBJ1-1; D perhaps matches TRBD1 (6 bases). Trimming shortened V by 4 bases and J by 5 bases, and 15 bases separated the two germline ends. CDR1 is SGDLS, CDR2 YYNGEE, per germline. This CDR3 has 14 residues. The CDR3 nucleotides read TGTGCCAGCAGCACACAGGGTGGATGGACTGAAGCTTTCTTT. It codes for CASSTQGGWTEAFF.

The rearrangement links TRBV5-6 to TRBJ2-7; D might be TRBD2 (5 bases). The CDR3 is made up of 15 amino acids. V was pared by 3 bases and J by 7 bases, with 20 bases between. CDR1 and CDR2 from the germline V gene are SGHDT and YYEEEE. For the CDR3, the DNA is TGTGCCAGCAGCTCCAAGGGCCTGCTGAGGAGGGAGCAGTACTTC. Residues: CASSSKGLLRREQYF.

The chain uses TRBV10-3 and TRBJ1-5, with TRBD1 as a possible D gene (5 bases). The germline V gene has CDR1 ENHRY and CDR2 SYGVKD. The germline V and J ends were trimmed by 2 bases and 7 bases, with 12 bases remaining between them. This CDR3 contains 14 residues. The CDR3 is CAISEGEGYQPQHF. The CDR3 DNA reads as TGTGCCATCAGTGAGGGGGAGGGGTACCAGCCCCAGCATTTT.

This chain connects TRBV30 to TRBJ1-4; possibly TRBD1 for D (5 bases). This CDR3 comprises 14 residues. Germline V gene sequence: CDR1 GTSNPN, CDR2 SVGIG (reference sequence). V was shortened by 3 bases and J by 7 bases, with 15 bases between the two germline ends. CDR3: CAWSGGGGSEKLFF. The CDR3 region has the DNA TGTGCCTGGAGCGGCGGGGGAGGGAGTGAAAAACTGTTTTTT.

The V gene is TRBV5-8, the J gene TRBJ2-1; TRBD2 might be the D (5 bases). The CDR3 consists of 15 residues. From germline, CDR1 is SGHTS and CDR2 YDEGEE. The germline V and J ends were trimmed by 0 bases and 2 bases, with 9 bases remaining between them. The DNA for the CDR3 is TGTGCCAGCAGCTTGGGAGGACTGGCCTACAATGAGCAGTTCTTC. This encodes CASSLGGLAYNEQFF.

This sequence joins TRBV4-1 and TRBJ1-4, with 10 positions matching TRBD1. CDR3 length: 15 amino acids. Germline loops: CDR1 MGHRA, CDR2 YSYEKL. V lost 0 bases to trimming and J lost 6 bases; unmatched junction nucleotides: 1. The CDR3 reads CASSQEDRGDEKLFF. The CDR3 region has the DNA TGCGCCAGCAGCCAAGAGGACAGGGGGGATGAAAAACTGTTTTTT.

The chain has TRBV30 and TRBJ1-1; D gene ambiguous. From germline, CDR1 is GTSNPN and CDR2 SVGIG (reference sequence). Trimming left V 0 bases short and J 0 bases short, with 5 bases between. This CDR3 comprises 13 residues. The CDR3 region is CAWSVAVNTEAFF. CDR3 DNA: TGTGCCTGGAGTGTGGCGGTGAACACTGAAGCTTTCTTT.

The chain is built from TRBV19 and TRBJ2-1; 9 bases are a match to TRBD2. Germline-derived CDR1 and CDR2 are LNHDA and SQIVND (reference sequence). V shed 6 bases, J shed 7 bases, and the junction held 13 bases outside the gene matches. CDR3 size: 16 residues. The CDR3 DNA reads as TGTGCCAGTAGCCGCGGGAGGGGGCTCAGGGGGAATGAGCAGTTCTTC. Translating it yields CASSRGRGLRGNEQFF.

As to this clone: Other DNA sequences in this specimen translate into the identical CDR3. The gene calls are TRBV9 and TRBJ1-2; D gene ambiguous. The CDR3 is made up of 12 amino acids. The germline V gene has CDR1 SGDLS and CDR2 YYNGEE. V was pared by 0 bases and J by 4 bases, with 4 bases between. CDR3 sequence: CASSVAGYGYTF. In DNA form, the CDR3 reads TGTGCCAGCAGCGTAGCGGGCTATGGCTACACCTTC.

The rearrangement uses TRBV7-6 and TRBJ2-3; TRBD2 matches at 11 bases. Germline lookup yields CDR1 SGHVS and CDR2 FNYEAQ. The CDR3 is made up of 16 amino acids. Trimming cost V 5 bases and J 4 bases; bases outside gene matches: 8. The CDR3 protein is CASSLLAGGIADTQYF. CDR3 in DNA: TGTGCCAGCAGCCTATTAGCGGGAGGGATCGCAGATACGCAGTATTTT.

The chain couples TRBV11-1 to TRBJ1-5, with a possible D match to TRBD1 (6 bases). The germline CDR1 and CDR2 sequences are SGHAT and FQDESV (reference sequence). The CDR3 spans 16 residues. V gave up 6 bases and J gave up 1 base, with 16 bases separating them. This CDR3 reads CASRVGGGGSNQPQHF. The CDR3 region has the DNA TGTGCCAGCAGAGTAGGGGGGGGTGGGAGCAATCAGCCCCAGCATTTT. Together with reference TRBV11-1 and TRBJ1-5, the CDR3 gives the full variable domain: EAEVAQSPRYKITEKSQAVAFWCDPISGHATLYWYRQILGQGPELLVQFQDESVVDDSQLPKDRFSAERLKGVDSTLKIQPAELGDSAMYLCASRVGGGGSNQPQHFGDGTRLSIL.

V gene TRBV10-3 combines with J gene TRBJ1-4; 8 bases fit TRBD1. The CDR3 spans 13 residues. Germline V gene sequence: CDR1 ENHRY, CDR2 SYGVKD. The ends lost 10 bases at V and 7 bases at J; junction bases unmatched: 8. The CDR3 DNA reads TGTGCCACAGGACAGGGTTCGGCTGAAAAACTGTTTTTT. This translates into CATGQGSAEKLFF.